This TCR beta chain appears in the sequencing data of a study of T cell changes during pregnancy in multiple sclerosis. The repertoire was sequenced with immunoSEQ multiplex PCR; TCRdb's copy has only in-frame clones and lacks some. The data contain around 65,000 clones, about 90% of them seen just once; the ten biggest clones take up approximately 1.5%. Germline loops: CDR1 PRHDT, CDR2 FYEKMQ (reference sequence). Losses at the gene ends were 5 bases for V and 6 bases for J; bases not matched to a gene: 5. The CDR3 length is 15 residues. The sample was peripheral blood, taken in the third trimester of pregnancy. The source is a female donor in good health, enrolled as a control in a pregnancy study. This chain joins TRBV13 and TRBJ2-2; 11 nucleotides align to TRBD1. In DNA, the CDR3 is TGTGCCAGCAGCCGCGCGGGACAGGGGGCCGGGGAGCTGTTTTTT. Translation: CASSRAGQGAGELFF.